In this sample, the clone carrying this T cell receptor beta chain turned up many times. Using its own MiXCR run on the reads, TCRdb lists one record per CDR3 protein. Among about 15,000 distinct CDR3 sequences listed, approximately 37% were seen once. With 5 bases clipped from V and 7 bases from J, the junction kept 13 bases outside the gene matches. The germline gives CDR1 SQVTM, CDR2 ANQGSEA. This CDR3 is built from 16 residues. Sequencing was performed on blood. The source of this sequence is a human donor. The chain joins TRBV29-1 to TRBJ2-1; TRBD2 agrees at 11 bases. CDR3 in DNA: TGCAGCGTTCCCCGGTATACTAGCGGGAGTGCGAATGAGCAGTTCTTC. This translates into CSVPRYTSGSANEQFF.